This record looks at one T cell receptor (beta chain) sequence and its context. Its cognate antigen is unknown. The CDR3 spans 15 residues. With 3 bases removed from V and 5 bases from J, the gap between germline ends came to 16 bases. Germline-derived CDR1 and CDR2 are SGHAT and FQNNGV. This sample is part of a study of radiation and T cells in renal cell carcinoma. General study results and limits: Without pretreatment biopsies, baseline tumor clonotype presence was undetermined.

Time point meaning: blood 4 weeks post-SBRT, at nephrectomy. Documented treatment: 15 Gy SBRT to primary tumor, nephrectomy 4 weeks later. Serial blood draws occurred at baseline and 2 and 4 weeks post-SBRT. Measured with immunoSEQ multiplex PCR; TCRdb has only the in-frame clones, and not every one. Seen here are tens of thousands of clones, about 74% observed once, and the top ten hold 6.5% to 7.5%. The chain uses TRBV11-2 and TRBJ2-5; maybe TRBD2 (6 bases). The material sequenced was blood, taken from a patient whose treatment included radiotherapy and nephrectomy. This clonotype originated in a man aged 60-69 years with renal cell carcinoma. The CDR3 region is CASSLGLGGLETQYF. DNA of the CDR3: TGTGCCAGCAGCTTGGGGCTGGGGGGTCTGGAGACCCAGTACTTC.